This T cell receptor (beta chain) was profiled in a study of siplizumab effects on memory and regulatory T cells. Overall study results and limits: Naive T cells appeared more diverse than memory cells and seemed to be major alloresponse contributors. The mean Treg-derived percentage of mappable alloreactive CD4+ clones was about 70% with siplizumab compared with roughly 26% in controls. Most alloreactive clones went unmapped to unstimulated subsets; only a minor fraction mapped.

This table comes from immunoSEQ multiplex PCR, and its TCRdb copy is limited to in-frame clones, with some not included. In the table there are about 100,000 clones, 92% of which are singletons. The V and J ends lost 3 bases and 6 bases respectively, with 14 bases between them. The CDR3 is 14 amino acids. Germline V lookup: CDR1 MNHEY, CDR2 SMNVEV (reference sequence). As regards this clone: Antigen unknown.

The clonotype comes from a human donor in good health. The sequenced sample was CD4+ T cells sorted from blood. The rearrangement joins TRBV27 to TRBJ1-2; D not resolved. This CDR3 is CASSFTGSHNGYTF. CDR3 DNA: TGTGCCAGCAGTTTTACGGGATCCCATAATGGCTACACCTTC.